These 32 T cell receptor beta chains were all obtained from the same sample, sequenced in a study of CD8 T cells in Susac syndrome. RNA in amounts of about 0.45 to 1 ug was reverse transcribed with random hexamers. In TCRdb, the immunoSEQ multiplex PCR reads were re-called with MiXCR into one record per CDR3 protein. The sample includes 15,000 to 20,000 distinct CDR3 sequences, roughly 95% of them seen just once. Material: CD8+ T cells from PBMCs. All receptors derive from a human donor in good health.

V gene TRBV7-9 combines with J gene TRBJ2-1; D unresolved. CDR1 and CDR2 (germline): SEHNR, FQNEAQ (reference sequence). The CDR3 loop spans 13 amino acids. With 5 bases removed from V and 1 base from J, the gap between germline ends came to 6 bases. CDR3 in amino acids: CASSPPSYNEQFF. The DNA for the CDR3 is TGTGCCAGCAGCCCCCCGTCCTACAATGAGCAGTTCTTC.

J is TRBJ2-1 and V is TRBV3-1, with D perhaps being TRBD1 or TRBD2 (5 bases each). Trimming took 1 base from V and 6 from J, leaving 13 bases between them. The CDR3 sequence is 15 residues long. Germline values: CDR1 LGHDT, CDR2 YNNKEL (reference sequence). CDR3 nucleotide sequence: TGTGCCAGCAGCCAAGGCCGGGACCCGTCCAATGAGCAGTTCTTC. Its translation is CASSQGRDPSNEQFF.

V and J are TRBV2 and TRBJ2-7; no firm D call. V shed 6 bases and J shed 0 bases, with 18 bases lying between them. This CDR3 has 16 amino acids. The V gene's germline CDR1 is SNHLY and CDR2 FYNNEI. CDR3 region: CASSLLTLLSSYEQYF. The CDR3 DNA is TGTGCCAGCAGCCTACTAACCCTATTAAGCTCCTACGAGCAGTACTTC.

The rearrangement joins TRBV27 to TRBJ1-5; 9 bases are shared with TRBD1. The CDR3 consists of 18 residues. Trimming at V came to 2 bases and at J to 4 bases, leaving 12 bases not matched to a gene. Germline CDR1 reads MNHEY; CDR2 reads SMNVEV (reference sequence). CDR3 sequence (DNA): TGTGCCAGCAGTTTAGGGGCCCGGGACAGGGTTGGTAATCAGCCCCAGCATTTT. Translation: CASSLGARDRVGNQPQHF.

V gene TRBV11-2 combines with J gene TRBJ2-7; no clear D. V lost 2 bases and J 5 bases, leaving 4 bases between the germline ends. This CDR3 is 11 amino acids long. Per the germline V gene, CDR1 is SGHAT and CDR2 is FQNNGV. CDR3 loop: CASSLNHEQYF. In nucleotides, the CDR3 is TGTGCCAGCAGCTTAAATCACGAGCAGTACTTC.

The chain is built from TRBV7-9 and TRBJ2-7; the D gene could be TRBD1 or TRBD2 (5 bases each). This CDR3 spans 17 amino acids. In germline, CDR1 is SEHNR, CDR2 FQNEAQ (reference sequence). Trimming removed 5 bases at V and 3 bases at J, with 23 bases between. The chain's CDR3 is CASSPAVGGDEIYEQYF. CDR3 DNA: TGTGCCAGCAGCCCGGCAGTTGGGGGAGATGAGATCTACGAGCAGTACTTC.

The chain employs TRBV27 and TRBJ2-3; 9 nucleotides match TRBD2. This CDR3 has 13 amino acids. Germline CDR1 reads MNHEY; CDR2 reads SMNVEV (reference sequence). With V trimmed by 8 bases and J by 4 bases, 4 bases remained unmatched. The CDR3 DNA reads TGTGCCAGCGGCCAGCGGGAGGCAGATACGCAGTATTTT. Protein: CASGQREADTQYF.

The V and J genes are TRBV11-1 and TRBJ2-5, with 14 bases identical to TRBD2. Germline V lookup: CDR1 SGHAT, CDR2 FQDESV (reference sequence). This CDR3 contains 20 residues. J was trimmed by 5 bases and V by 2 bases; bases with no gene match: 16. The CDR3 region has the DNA TGTGCCAGCAGCTTACTGTCAAGTGAGACTAGCGGGAGGGCCCGGGAGACCCAGTACTTC. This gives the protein CASSLLSSETSGRARETQYF.

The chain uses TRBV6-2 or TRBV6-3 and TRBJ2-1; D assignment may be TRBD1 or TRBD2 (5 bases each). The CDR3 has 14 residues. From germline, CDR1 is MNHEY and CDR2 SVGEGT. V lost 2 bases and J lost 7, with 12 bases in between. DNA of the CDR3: TGTGCCAGCAGTTACGGGGGTAAGGAGAATGAGCAGTTCTTC. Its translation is CASSYGGKENEQFF.

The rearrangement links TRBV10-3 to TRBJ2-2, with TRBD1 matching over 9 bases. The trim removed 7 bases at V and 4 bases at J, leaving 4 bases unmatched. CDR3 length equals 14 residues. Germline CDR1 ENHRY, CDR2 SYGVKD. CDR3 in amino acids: CAIKGQGLTGELFF. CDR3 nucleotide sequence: TGTGCCATCAAGGGACAGGGACTCACCGGGGAGCTGTTTTTT.

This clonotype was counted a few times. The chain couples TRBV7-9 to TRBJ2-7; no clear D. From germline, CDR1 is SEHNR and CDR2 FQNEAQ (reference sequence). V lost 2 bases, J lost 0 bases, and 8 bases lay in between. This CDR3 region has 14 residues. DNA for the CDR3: TGTGCCAGCAGCTTATCCGGATTCTCCTACGAGCAGTACTTC. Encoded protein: CASSLSGFSYEQYF.

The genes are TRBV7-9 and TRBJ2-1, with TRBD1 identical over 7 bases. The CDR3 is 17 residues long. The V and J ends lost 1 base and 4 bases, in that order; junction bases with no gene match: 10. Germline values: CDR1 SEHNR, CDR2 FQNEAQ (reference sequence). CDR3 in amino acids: CASSLGDPGQWYNEQFF. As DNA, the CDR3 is TGTGCCAGCAGCTTAGGGGATCCGGGACAGTGGTACAATGAGCAGTTCTTC.

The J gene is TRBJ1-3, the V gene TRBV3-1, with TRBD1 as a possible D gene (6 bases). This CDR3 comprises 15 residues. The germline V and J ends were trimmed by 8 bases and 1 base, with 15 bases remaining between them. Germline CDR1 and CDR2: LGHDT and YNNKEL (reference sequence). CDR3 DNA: TGTGCCAGCGTACAGGGTATGGGGTCTGGAAACACCATATATTTT. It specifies CASVQGMGSGNTIYF.

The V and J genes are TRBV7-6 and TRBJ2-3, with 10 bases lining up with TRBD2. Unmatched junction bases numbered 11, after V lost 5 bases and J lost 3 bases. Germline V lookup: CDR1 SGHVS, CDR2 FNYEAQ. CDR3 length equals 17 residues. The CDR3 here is CASSVRTGTSATDTQYF. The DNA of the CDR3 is TGTGCCAGCAGCGTACGTACCGGGACTAGCGCAACAGATACGCAGTATTTT.

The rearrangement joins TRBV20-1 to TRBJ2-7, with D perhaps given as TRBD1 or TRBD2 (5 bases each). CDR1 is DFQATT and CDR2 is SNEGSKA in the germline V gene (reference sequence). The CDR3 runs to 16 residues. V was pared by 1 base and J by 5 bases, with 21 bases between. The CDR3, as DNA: TGCAGTGCTAGAGGGTGGGGGTTAGGTTCGGACGACGAGCAGTACTTC. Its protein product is CSARGWGLGSDDEQYF.

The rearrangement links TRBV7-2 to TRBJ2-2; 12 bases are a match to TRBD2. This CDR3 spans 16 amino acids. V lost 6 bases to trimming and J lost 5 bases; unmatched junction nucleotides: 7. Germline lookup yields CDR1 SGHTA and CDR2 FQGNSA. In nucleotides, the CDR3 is TGTGCCAGCAGGAAACTAGCGGGAGGATTAACCGGGGAGCTGTTTTTT. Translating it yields CASRKLAGGLTGELFF.

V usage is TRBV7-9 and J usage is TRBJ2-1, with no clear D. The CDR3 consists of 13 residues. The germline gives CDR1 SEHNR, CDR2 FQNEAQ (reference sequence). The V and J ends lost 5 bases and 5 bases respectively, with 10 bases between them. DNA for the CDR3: TGTGCCAGCAGCCCACGCTTAAACAATGAGCAGTTCTTC. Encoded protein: CASSPRLNNEQFF.

The CDR3 DNA is TGTGCCAGCAGGGGGACAGGGTGGTCGGAAGCTTTCTTT. Translation gives CASRGTGWSEAFF. The rearrangement links TRBV6-6 to TRBJ1-1; 9 bases map to TRBD1. The trim removed 6 bases at V and 8 bases at J, leaving 7 bases unmatched. The CDR3 runs to 13 residues. Looked up from germline, CDR1 is MNHNY and CDR2 is SVGAGI (reference sequence).

The CDR3 loop is CASTVTSSAYEQYF. The CDR3 DNA is TGTGCCAGCACCGTGACTAGTTCCGCCTACGAGCAGTACTTC. The rearrangement uses TRBV28 and TRBJ2-7; perhaps TRBD2 as D (6 bases). Germline-derived CDR1 and CDR2 are MDHEN and SYDVKM. V was trimmed by 7 bases and J by 2 bases, leaving 15 bases between them. The CDR3 loop spans 14 amino acids.

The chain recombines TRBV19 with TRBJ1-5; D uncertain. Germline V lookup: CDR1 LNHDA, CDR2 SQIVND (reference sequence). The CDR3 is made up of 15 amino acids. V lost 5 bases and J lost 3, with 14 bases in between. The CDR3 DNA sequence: TGTGCCAGTAGTGAGGAATCCGAGGTCAATCAGCCCCAGCATTTT. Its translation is CASSEESEVNQPQHF.

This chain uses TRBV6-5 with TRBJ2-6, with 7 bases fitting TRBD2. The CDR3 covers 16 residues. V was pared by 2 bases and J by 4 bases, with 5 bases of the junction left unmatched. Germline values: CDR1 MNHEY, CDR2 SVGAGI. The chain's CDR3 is CASSYGGEGGANVLTF. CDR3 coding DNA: TGTGCCAGCAGTTACGGAGGGGAGGGAGGGGCCAACGTCCTGACTTTC.

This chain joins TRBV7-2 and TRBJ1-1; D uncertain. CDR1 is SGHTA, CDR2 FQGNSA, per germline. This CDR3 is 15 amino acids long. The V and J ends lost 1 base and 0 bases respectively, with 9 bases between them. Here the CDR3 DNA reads TGTGCCAGCAGCTTAGTTCCGGCAATGAACACTGAAGCTTTCTTT. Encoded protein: CASSLVPAMNTEAFF.

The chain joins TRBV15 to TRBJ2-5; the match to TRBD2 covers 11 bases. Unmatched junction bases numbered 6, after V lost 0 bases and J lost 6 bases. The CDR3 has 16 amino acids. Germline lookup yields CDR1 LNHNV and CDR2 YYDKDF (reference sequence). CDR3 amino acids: CATSREGSGREKTQYF. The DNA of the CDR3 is TGTGCCACCAGCAGAGAGGGTAGCGGGAGGGAAAAGACCCAGTACTTC.

Here the CDR3 DNA reads TGTGCCAGCAGCATTAGCAGCAGCGCTTGGGAGAAGTTCTTC. As protein: CASSISSSAWEKFF. J is TRBJ2-1 and V is TRBV7-6; TRBD2 might be the D (5 bases). The CDR3 is 14 amino acids. V was cut by 5 bases and J by 14 bases, with 22 bases left in between. Germline assignment: CDR1 SGHVS and CDR2 FNYEAQ.

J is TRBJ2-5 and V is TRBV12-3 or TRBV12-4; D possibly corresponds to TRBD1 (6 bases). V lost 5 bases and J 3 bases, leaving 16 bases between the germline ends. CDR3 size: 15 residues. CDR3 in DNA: TGTGCCAGCAGTCCCTACCAGGGGTTCGAAGAGACCCAGTACTTC. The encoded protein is CASSPYQGFEETQYF.

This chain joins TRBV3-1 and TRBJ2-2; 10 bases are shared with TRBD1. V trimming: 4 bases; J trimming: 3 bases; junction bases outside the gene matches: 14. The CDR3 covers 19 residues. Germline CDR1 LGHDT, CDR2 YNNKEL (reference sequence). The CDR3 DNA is TGTGCCAGCAGCCTTAACCTCCCGGGACAGGGGTGGGACACCGGGGAGCTGTTTTTT. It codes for CASSLNLPGQGWDTGELFF.

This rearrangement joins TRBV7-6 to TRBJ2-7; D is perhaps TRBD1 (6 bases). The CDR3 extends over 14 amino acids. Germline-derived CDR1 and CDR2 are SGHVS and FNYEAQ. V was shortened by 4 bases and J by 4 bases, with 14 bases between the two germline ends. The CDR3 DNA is TGTGCCAGCAGCTGGGAACAGGGCGGGTACGAGCAGTACTTC. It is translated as CASSWEQGGYEQYF. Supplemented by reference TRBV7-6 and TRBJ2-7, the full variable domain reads GAGVSQSPRYKVTKRGQDVALRCDPISGHVSLYWYRQALGQGPEFLTYFNYEAQQDKSGLPNDRFSAERPEGSISTLTIQRTEQRDSAMYRCASSWEQGGYEQYFGPGTRLTVT.

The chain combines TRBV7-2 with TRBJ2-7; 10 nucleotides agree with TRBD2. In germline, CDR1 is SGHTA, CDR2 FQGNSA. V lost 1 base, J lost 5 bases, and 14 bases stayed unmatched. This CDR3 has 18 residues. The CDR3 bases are TGTGCCAGCAGCTTAGTGCTCCCCCCTAGCGGGAGAGCTAACGAGCAGTACTTC. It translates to CASSLVLPPSGRANEQYF.

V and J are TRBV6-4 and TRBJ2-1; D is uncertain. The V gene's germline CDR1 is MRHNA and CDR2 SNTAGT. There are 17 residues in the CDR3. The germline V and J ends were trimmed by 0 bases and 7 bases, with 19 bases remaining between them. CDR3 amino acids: CASSDSIRGRVRNEQFF. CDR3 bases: TGTGCCAGCAGTGACTCGATTAGAGGAAGGGTTAGGAATGAGCAGTTCTTC.

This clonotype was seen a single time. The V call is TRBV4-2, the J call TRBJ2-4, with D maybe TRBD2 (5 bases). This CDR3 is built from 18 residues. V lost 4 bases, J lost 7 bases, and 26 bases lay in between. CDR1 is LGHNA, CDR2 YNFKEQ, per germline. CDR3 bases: TGTGCCAGCAGCCGCTTTCGTTTGAGCGAGGAGACGGGGAACATTCAGTACTTC. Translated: CASSRFRLSEETGNIQYF.

DNA for the CDR3: TGTGCCAGCAGCTCCGGACAGGGCTACAATGAGCAGTTCTTC. This sequence encodes CASSSGQGYNEQFF. The chain combines TRBV7-9 with TRBJ2-1; 8 positions agree with TRBD1. Germline V CDR1 and CDR2: SEHNR, FQNEAQ (reference sequence). This CDR3 has 14 amino acids. Trimming removed 4 bases from V and 3 bases from J; junction bases left unmatched: 2.

Here the CDR3 DNA reads TGTGCCAGTTGTTCGAACACTGAAGCTTTCTTT. Its translation: CASCSNTEAFF. The chain links TRBV7-2 to TRBJ1-1, with D unresolved. Deletions cut 9 bases from V and 1 base from J, with 6 bases between. CDR1 SGHTA and CDR2 FQGNSA come from the germline V gene. The CDR3 runs to 11 residues.